Presented here are 12 T cell receptor beta chains from one specimen sequenced in a study of blood T cell repertoires in COVID-19. The protocol was immunoSEQ multiplex PCR, while the TCRdb copy is restricted to in-frame clones and leaves out a portion. The sample has a few hundred thousand clones, approximately 91% seen once; the top ten hold just over 2.5%. Material for sequencing was peripheral blood. The receptors were gathered from a person under 30 with COVID-19, enrolled during active disease.

CDR3 coding DNA: TGCGCCAGCAGCCAAGATTGGAGTCTCATAAACATTCAGTACTTC. As protein: CASSQDWSLINIQYF. The rearrangement joins TRBV4-3 to TRBJ2-4, with D hard to call. The germline gives CDR1 LGHNA, CDR2 YSLEER. CDR3 length equals 15 residues. With 0 bases removed from V and 6 bases from J, the gap between germline ends came to 12 bases.

V and J are TRBV24-1 and TRBJ2-1; D perhaps matches TRBD2 (6 bases). CDR3 length: 14 residues. V was trimmed by 5 bases and J by 5 bases, leaving 12 bases between them. The germline CDR1 and CDR2 sequences are KGHDR and SFDVKD. Written as DNA, the CDR3 is TGTGCCACCAGTGTGGAGGGGTGGGACAATGAGCAGTTCTTC. Its translation is CATSVEGWDNEQFF.

The rearrangement uses TRBV6-2 or TRBV6-3 and TRBJ1-2, with 7 nucleotides matching TRBD1. Germline V gene data show CDR1 as MNHEY and CDR2 as SVGEGT. The CDR3 spans 13 residues. J was trimmed by 13 bases and V by 2 bases; bases with no gene match: 10. CDR3 sequence: CASSYLIDRDCTF. In DNA, the CDR3 is TGTGCCAGCAGTTACCTCATCGACAGGGATTGCACCTTC.

V gene TRBV6-2 or TRBV6-3 combines with J gene TRBJ1-2; 9 positions agree with TRBD1. The CDR3 sequence is 15 residues long. V was clipped by 6 bases and J by 7 bases; unmatched bases: 12. From germline, CDR1 is MNHEY and CDR2 SVGEGT. The CDR3 bases are TGTGCCAGCAGCGGATTCGGGACAGGGACGAGTGGCTACACCTTC. This codes for CASSGFGTGTSGYTF.

The chain has TRBV9 and TRBJ1-2, with 9 bases fitting TRBD1. This CDR3 region has 18 residues. V was clipped by 4 bases and J by 7 bases; unmatched bases: 20. The germline V gene encodes CDR1 SGDLS and CDR2 YYNGEE. The CDR3 DNA sequence: TGTGCCAGCAGCTCCGACGGGACAGGGATCCCTTGGTCCGCTGGCTACACCTTC. It encodes CASSSDGTGIPWSAGYTF.

In DNA, the CDR3 is TGTGCCAGCAGCCCGGGACTAGCGGGAGGGCAAGATGAGCAGTTCTTC. Residues: CASSPGLAGGQDEQFF. The V and J genes are TRBV11-2 and TRBJ2-1; TRBD2 agrees at 16 bases. The CDR3 is made up of 16 amino acids. CDR1 SGHAT and CDR2 FQNNGV come from the germline V gene. The junction had 6 bases not matched to a gene; V was cut back by 5 bases and J by 8 bases.

This chain uses TRBV5-6 with TRBJ1-5, with 10 bases lining up with TRBD1. This CDR3 comprises 14 residues. Trimming cost V 4 bases and J 4 bases; bases outside gene matches: 2. Germline lookup yields CDR1 SGHDT and CDR2 YYEEEE. The CDR3 region is CASSAGQGNQPQHF. In DNA form, the CDR3 reads TGTGCCAGCAGCGCGGGACAGGGGAATCAGCCCCAGCATTTT.

V gene TRBV3-1 (or the pseudogene TRBV3-2) combines with J gene TRBJ2-3; 12 bases agree with TRBD1. Trimming removed 10 bases from V and 4 bases from J; junction bases left unmatched: 6. Germline CDR1 LGHDT, CDR2 YNNKEL (reference sequence). CDR3 length: 14 residues. CDR3 sequence reads: CATGDRGLADTQYF. The CDR3 DNA reads TGTGCCACCGGGGACAGGGGGCTGGCAGATACGCAGTATTTT.

V gene TRBV3-1 (or the pseudogene TRBV3-2) combines with J gene TRBJ2-4; 8 bases are shared with TRBD1. The germline V gene encodes CDR1 LGHDT and CDR2 YNNKEL (reference sequence). Losses at the gene ends were 1 base for V and 0 bases for J; bases not matched to a gene: 5. CDR3 length equals 17 residues. CDR3 amino acids: CASSQVGQGAAKNIQYF. In nucleotides, the CDR3 is TGTGCCAGCAGCCAAGTGGGCCAGGGGGCAGCCAAAAACATTCAGTACTTC.

The chain recombines TRBV28 with TRBJ2-1; 8 positions agree with TRBD1. This CDR3 comprises 13 residues. The trim removed 5 bases at V and 10 bases at J, leaving 7 bases unmatched. CDR1 and CDR2 from the germline V gene are MDHEN and SYDVKM. CDR3 DNA: TGTGCCAGCAGTGCGGACAGGGCCCACGAGCAGTTCTTC. This encodes CASSADRAHEQFF.

The rearrangement uses TRBV7-9 and TRBJ2-7; 8 nucleotides match TRBD2. The germline V gene has CDR1 SEHNR and CDR2 FQNEAQ (reference sequence). The CDR3 runs 16 residues. V was clipped by 7 bases and J by 1 base; unmatched bases: 12. CDR3 loop: CASTTGGAHLSYEQYF. CDR3 nucleotide sequence: TGTGCCAGCACCACCGGGGGGGCCCACCTATCCTACGAGCAGTACTTC.

J is TRBJ2-2 and V is TRBV7-5; the D call TRBD1 from the table was never checked on the DNA. TRBV7-5 is a pseudogene locus. The CDR3 runs to 18 residues. The CDR3 sequence: CARSYHRRGFANTGELFF. The CDR3 DNA reads TGTGCCAGAAGCTACCACCGCAGGGGGTTTGCGAACACCGGGGAGCTGTTTTTT.